Below are 11 T cell receptor beta chains sequenced from a single sample in a study of CD8 T cells in Susac syndrome. An amount of RNA that ranged from 0.5 to 1 ug was reverse transcribed with random hexamers. TCRdb fed the immunoSEQ multiplex PCR reads into MiXCR, producing one record per CDR3 protein. This sample yields around 170,000 distinct CDR3 sequences, of which more than 95% are seen a single time; less than 0.15% belongs to the top ten. Sequencing was performed on CD4+ T cells from PBMCs. Receptors were obtained from a human donor with Susac syndrome.

V usage is TRBV10-3 and J usage is TRBJ1-2, with a tentative D call TRBD1 (5 bases). The germline V gene has CDR1 ENHRY and CDR2 SYGVKD. The V gene lost 8 bases and the J gene lost 3 bases, with 10 bases spanning the gap. The CDR3 has 12 amino acids. CDR3 in amino acids: CAISIGDYGYTF. The CDR3, as DNA: TGTGCCATCTCGATAGGGGACTATGGCTACACCTTC.

This clonotype was observed a handful of times. The CDR3 loop reads CSAREIAEAFF. CDR3 coding DNA: TGCAGTGCTAGAGAAATCGCTGAAGCTTTCTTT. The rearrangement links TRBV20-1 to TRBJ1-1; no clear D gene. Germline lookup yields CDR1 DFQATT and CDR2 SNEGSKA (reference sequence). With 0 bases removed from V and 6 bases from J, the gap between germline ends came to 5 bases. The CDR3 has 11 residues.

This clonotype appeared a single time. The chain uses TRBV12-3 or TRBV12-4 and TRBJ2-3; the D is unclear. Trimming took 3 bases from V and 2 from J, leaving 9 bases between them. This CDR3 comprises 14 residues. In DNA form, the CDR3 reads TGTGCCAGCAGTTTTAAGCTACCCACAGATACGCAGTATTTT. Amino acid sequence: CASSFKLPTDTQYF.

This clonotype has just one count. The V call is TRBV19, the J call TRBJ1-1; the match to TRBD1 covers 8 bases. This CDR3 has 15 residues. Germline V gene data show CDR1 as LNHDA and CDR2 as SQIVND (reference sequence). V dropped 5 bases and J dropped 1; count of bases not matched to a gene: 6. CDR3 sequence (DNA): TGTGCCAGTAGTCCTGACAGGGGATCGAACACTGAAGCTTTCTTT. As protein: CASSPDRGSNTEAFF. The entire variable domain, with the rest obtained from reference TRBV19 and TRBJ1-1, is as follows: DGGITQSPKYLFRKEGQNVTLSCEQNLNHDAMYWYRQDPGQGLRLIYYSQIVNDFQKGDIAEGYSVSREKKESFPLTVTSAQKNPTAFYLCASSPDRGSNTEAFFGQGTRLTVV.

The genes are TRBV10-3 and TRBJ1-3; D is undetermined. Germline V gene sequence: CDR1 ENHRY, CDR2 SYGVKD. This CDR3 spans 13 amino acids. V lost 5 bases and J 0 bases, leaving 5 bases between the germline ends. CDR3 sequence reads: CAISIDSGNTIYF. DNA of the CDR3: TGTGCCATCAGTATAGACTCTGGAAACACCATATATTTT.

This chain joins TRBV13 and TRBJ1-6, with 7 bases identical to TRBD1. The germline V gene has CDR1 PRHDT and CDR2 FYEKMQ (reference sequence). V lost 1 base and J lost 9; bases outside the gene matches: 3. The CDR3 is 14 residues long. This chain's CDR3 is CASSLVGQLSPLHF. Here the CDR3 DNA reads TGTGCCAGCAGCTTAGTGGGACAGCTTTCACCCCTCCACTTT.

The rearrangement joins TRBV20-1 to TRBJ1-1; D call uncertain. The germline V gene encodes CDR1 DFQATT and CDR2 SNEGSKA (reference sequence). The V and J ends lost 4 bases and 2 bases respectively, with 14 bases between them. The length of the CDR3 is 14 residues. Here the CDR3 reads CSATVGQLNTEAFF. As DNA, the CDR3 is TGCAGTGCTACCGTCGGGCAGCTAAACACTGAAGCTTTCTTT.

The CDR3 here is CATSDPGPNQPQHF. As DNA, the CDR3 is TGTGCCACCAGTGACCCCGGGCCTAATCAGCCCCAGCATTTT. V gene TRBV24-1 combines with J gene TRBJ1-5; D remains ambiguous. The CDR3 is 14 residues long. V dropped 4 bases and J dropped 4 bases, with 10 bases sitting between them. Per the germline V gene, CDR1 is KGHDR and CDR2 is SFDVKD.

The chain is built from TRBV19 and TRBJ2-1; D remains unclear. Deletions cut 5 bases from V and 2 bases from J, with 13 bases between. Germline CDR1 is LNHDA and CDR2 is SQIVND (reference sequence). This CDR3 is 15 amino acids long. Written as DNA, the CDR3 is TGTGCCAGTAGTCGGACGCCATATCCCTACAATGAGCAGTTCTTC. This translates into CASSRTPYPYNEQFF.

The rearrangement uses TRBV4-3 and TRBJ2-7, with 8 bases lining up with TRBD1. Looked up from germline, CDR1 is LGHNA and CDR2 is YSLEER. This CDR3 comprises 16 residues. After removal of 0 bases from V and 3 bases from J, the junction contained 7 bases not matched to a gene. In nucleotides, the CDR3 is TGCGCCAGCAGCCAAGACGGGACAGGACCCAACTACGAGCAGTACGTC. Translation: CASSQDGTGPNYEQYV.

In this sample, this clonotype turned up once. The J gene is TRBJ2-5, the V gene TRBV28; D uncertain. V dropped 5 bases and J dropped 1 base, with 8 bases sitting between them. The CDR3 length is 13 residues. In germline, CDR1 is MDHEN, CDR2 SYDVKM. CDR3 residues: CASSATVQETQYF. The DNA for the CDR3 is TGTGCCAGCAGTGCTACAGTCCAAGAGACCCAGTACTTC.